The clone carrying this T cell receptor (beta chain) was recorded once. Its cognate antigen is unknown. PCR involved 60 Vbeta and 13 Jbeta primers. Only in-frame clones appear in the TCRdb table, and some are missing; sequencing was by immunoSEQ multiplex PCR. The sample lists hundreds of thousands of clones, approximately 80% occurring once. The data were taken from a study of cytomegalovirus exposure and HLA in healthy donors. Overall study: An earlier analysis found under 130 million unique TCR beta sequences from approximately 190 million T cells. Overall study findings and caveats: Prior analysis indicated that the majority of TCR beta V segments exhibited productivity approximately 90% or approximately 30% of the time. Accurate HLA-A and HLA-B prediction from TCR beta sequences was reported for most subjects.

CDR3 length: 17 amino acids. Per germline, CDR1 MDHEN and CDR2 SYDVKM. Trimming took 5 bases from V and 2 from J; bases not matched to a gene: 10. The rearrangement uses TRBV28 and TRBJ1-2; the match to TRBD1 covers 11 bases. Specimen: PBMCs. This receptor was identified in a man between 25 and 39 years old in good health and CMV-seronegative. CDR3 sequence reads: CASSPRLGQGANYGYTF. The CDR3 DNA is TGTGCCAGCAGTCCCCGTCTCGGACAGGGGGCCAACTATGGCTACACCTTC.